Reported below is one TCR beta chain. Its specificity is unknown. This CDR3 comprises 15 residues. In germline, CDR1 is MDHEN, CDR2 SYDVKM. Trimming shortened V by 7 bases and J by 2 bases, and 14 bases separated the two germline ends. Generated by immunoSEQ multiplex PCR, the TCRdb table keeps only in-frame clones and is missing some. The table lists approximately 740,000 clones, under 80% of them singletons, with 1.5% to 2% in the top ten. The record originates from a study of shared clonotypes between healthy human individuals. The study's findings and limits: Only a few donors were included, so the genetic and exposure-history diversity represented was limited. Around 5.3% of naive CD4 clonotypes were shared across four donors.

All the donors were Caucasian adults who lived in Nashville, Tennessee. The V and J genes are TRBV28 and TRBJ1-4, with D possibly TRBD1 on 5 matching bases. The sequencing input was memory CD4+ T cells sorted from blood. Subset reported: CD45RA-negative fraction. The TCR was taken from a woman aged 25 to 45 in good health. CDR3 coding DNA: TGTGCCAGCAACTTCGGGGGAGCGACTAATGAAAAACTGTTTTTT. Amino acids: CASNFGGATNEKLFF.